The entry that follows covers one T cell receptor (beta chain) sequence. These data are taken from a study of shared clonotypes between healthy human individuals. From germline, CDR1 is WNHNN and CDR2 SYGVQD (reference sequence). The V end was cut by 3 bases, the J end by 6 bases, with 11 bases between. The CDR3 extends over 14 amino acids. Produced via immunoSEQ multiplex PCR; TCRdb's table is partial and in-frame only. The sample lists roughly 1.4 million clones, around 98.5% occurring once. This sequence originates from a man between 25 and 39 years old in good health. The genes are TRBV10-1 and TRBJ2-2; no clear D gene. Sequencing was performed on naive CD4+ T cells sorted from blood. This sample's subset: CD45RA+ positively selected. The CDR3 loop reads CASSDLDPSGELFF. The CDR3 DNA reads TGCGCCAGCAGTGATTTAGACCCCTCCGGGGAGCTGTTTTTT.